These T cell receptor beta chains were read from a single sample in a study of T cells after yellow fever vaccination. MiXCR, run by TCRdb on the 5' RACE reads, gives a single entry per CDR3 protein. Here the sample spans 240,000 or so distinct CDR3 sequences, 6.9% being singletons. Here the sequenced sample was CD4+ T cells sorted from PBMCs, taken 15 days after the yellow fever booster vaccination. All receptors come from a man aged 25 to 40 who received the YFV17D yellow fever vaccine. Each CDR3 is given with its conserved first and last residue. The order of the fields is V gene, D gene, clone size, J gene, CDR3 DNA, CDR3 protein. The D gene is left open where the match is weak. Where a row states a size, it is once, few, many or the class of an expanded clone; other rows omit it.

v_gene: TRBV10-3; d_gene: .; abundance: many; j_gene: TRBJ1-1; CDR3nt: TGTGCCATCAGTGAGGGAGCCAGTTTCGGAACTGAAGCTTTCTTT; CDR3aa: CAISEGASFGTEAFF
v_gene: TRBV5-5; d_gene: .; abundance: many; j_gene: TRBJ2-5; CDR3nt: TGTGCCAGCAGCTACCAAGAGACCCAGTACTTC; CDR3aa: CASSYQETQYF
v_gene: TRBV18; d_gene: .; abundance: many; j_gene: TRBJ2-7; CDR3nt: TGTGCCAGCTCACCAGAACAGTCCTACGAGCAGTACTTC; CDR3aa: CASSPEQSYEQYF
v_gene: TRBV5-5; d_gene: TRBD1; abundance: few; j_gene: TRBJ1-2; CDR3nt: TGTGCCAGCAGCCGAAACACAGGGGACGGCTACACCTTC; CDR3aa: CASSRNTGDGYTF
v_gene: TRBV12-3/TRBV12-4; d_gene: .; abundance: .; j_gene: TRBJ1-5; CDR3nt: TGTGCCAGCTCCAGGGAGCGCAATCAGCCCCAGCATTTT; CDR3aa: CASSRERNQPQHF
v_gene: TRBV24-1; d_gene: TRBD2; abundance: few; j_gene: TRBJ2-1; CDR3nt: TGTGCCACCAGTGACACCCCGGGACTATCCTTAGACAATGAGCAGTTCTTC; CDR3aa: CATSDTPGLSLDNEQFF
v_gene: TRBV4-3; d_gene: .; abundance: many; j_gene: TRBJ2-2; CDR3nt: TGCGCCAGCAGCCAAGGGTCTGGTCGGGGAGGGGAGCTGTTTTTT; CDR3aa: CASSQGSGRGGELFF
v_gene: TRBV5-1; d_gene: TRBD2; abundance: .; j_gene: TRBJ2-7; CDR3nt: TGCGCCAGCAGCTTGGCTTCGCTAGCGGGAGTCTACGAGCAGTACTTC; CDR3aa: CASSLASLAGVYEQYF
v_gene: TRBV7-9; d_gene: .; abundance: many; j_gene: TRBJ1-5; CDR3nt: TGTGCCAGCAGCTTAATCGGGCCTCAGCCCCAGCATTTT; CDR3aa: CASSLIGPQPQHF
v_gene: TRBV7-2; d_gene: .; abundance: many; j_gene: TRBJ2-5; CDR3nt: TGTGCCAGCAGCTTAGCATCAGGGGCTGGGCAAGAGACCCAGTACTTC; CDR3aa: CASSLASGAGQETQYF
v_gene: TRBV5-5; d_gene: TRBD1; abundance: few; j_gene: TRBJ2-7; CDR3nt: TGTGCCAGCAGCTGGAGACAGGGTTTAAAGTCCTACGAGCAGTACTTC; CDR3aa: CASSWRQGLKSYEQYF
v_gene: TRBV30; d_gene: TRBD2; abundance: .; j_gene: TRBJ2-2; CDR3nt: TGTGCCTGGAGTGTACCGTCTAGCGGGAGGTACACCGGGGAGCTGTTTTTT; CDR3aa: CAWSVPSSGRYTGELFF
v_gene: TRBV7-9; d_gene: TRBD1; abundance: many; j_gene: TRBJ1-2; CDR3nt: TGTGCCAGCAGCTTAGAGTCGACAGGGGCCTATGGCTACACCTTC; CDR3aa: CASSLESTGAYGYTF
v_gene: TRBV15; d_gene: .; abundance: .; j_gene: TRBJ1-4; CDR3nt: TGTGCCACCAGCCCGACTCGGGAAGCGGGACTGTTTTTT; CDR3aa: CATSPTREAGLFF
v_gene: TRBV6-1; d_gene: TRBD1; abundance: .; j_gene: TRBJ2-2; CDR3nt: TGTGCCAGCAGCACGGGACAGGCTAGCACCGGGGAGCTGTTTTTT; CDR3aa: CASSTGQASTGELFF
v_gene: TRBV12-3/TRBV12-4; d_gene: TRBD2; abundance: few; j_gene: TRBJ2-1; CDR3nt: TGTGCCAGCAGACGAACTAGCGGGAGATCGTATGAGCAGTTCTTC; CDR3aa: CASRRTSGRSYEQFF
v_gene: TRBV29-1; d_gene: .; abundance: few; j_gene: TRBJ1-1; CDR3nt: TGCAGCGTGCGGATAGTTAGCACTGAAGCTTTCTTT; CDR3aa: CSVRIVSTEAFF
v_gene: TRBV29-1; d_gene: .; abundance: many; j_gene: TRBJ2-2; CDR3nt: TGCAGCGTCGGAGGGGCCGGGGAGCTGTTTTTT; CDR3aa: CSVGGAGELFF
v_gene: TRBV5-8; d_gene: .; abundance: .; j_gene: TRBJ1-5; CDR3nt: TGTGCCAGTACGGTTGGAAACAATGGGCCCCAGCATTTT; CDR3aa: CASTVGNNGPQHF
v_gene: TRBV20-1; d_gene: TRBD2; abundance: many; j_gene: TRBJ2-1; CDR3nt: TGCAGTGCCCGCGGGACTAGCGGCTACAATGAGCAGTTCTTC; CDR3aa: CSARGTSGYNEQFF
v_gene: TRBV20-1; d_gene: .; abundance: .; j_gene: TRBJ2-1; CDR3nt: TGCAGTGCTAGACTGGGACAGGGATCGGCGGGAGGGCAGTTCTTC; CDR3aa: CSARLGQGSAGGQFF
v_gene: TRBV7-2; d_gene: TRBD1; abundance: few; j_gene: TRBJ1-3; CDR3nt: TGTGCCAGCAGCTTAGCGTGGGACAGGGGCAACGGAAACACCATATATTTT; CDR3aa: CASSLAWDRGNGNTIYF
v_gene: TRBV15; d_gene: TRBD2; abundance: many; j_gene: TRBJ2-5; CDR3nt: TGTGCCACCAGCAGAGGACTAGCGGAGGAGACCCAGTACTTC; CDR3aa: CATSRGLAEETQYF
v_gene: TRBV7-2; d_gene: .; abundance: few; j_gene: TRBJ2-1; CDR3nt: TGTGCCAGCAGCTCCCTGGGGGCGGACCGCCGGGTGGAGTTCTTC; CDR3aa: CASSSLGADRRVEFF
v_gene: TRBV18; d_gene: TRBD1; abundance: few; j_gene: TRBJ1-1; CDR3nt: TGTGCCAGCTCACCGATTCAGGGGGTGAGGGACACTGAAGCTTTCTTT; CDR3aa: CASSPIQGVRDTEAFF
v_gene: TRBV29-1; d_gene: .; abundance: .; j_gene: TRBJ1-2; CDR3nt: TGCAGCGTTGAGAGGGGCCCAGGGGATGGCTACACCTTC; CDR3aa: CSVERGPGDGYTF
v_gene: TRBV7-2; d_gene: .; abundance: .; j_gene: TRBJ2-7; CDR3nt: TGTGCCAGCAGCTTCCAGGGGTTAAGTGAAGCCTACGAGCAGTACTTC; CDR3aa: CASSFQGLSEAYEQYF
v_gene: TRBV20-1; d_gene: .; abundance: few; j_gene: TRBJ2-7; CDR3nt: TGCAGTGCTACCAGGGCGTACGAGCAGTACTTC; CDR3aa: CSATRAYEQYF
v_gene: TRBV28; d_gene: .; abundance: few; j_gene: TRBJ2-7; CDR3nt: TGTGCCAGCAGTCTTCGACAGGAGCAGTACTTC; CDR3aa: CASSLRQEQYF
v_gene: TRBV20-1; d_gene: TRBD2; abundance: many; j_gene: TRBJ2-7; CDR3nt: TGCAGTGCTACGGGGGGGAGATACGAGCAGTACTTC; CDR3aa: CSATGGRYEQYF
v_gene: TRBV7-2; d_gene: .; abundance: few; j_gene: TRBJ1-3; CDR3nt: TGTGCCAGCAGCTTAGGAGGGACTGGAAACACCATATATTTT; CDR3aa: CASSLGGTGNTIYF
v_gene: TRBV6-2/TRBV6-3; d_gene: .; abundance: .; j_gene: TRBJ2-1; CDR3nt: TGTGCCAGCAGTTGGGATTACTCCTACAATGAGCAGTTCTTC; CDR3aa: CASSWDYSYNEQFF
v_gene: TRBV5-1; d_gene: TRBD2; abundance: many; j_gene: TRBJ2-4; CDR3nt: TGCGCCAGCAGCTTGGGGGGACTAGCGGGAGTAGACATTCAGTACTTC; CDR3aa: CASSLGGLAGVDIQYF
v_gene: TRBV28; d_gene: .; abundance: .; j_gene: TRBJ2-2; CDR3nt: TGTGCCACCCTAGGAAGTCTTAACACCGGGGAGCTGTTTTTT; CDR3aa: CATLGSLNTGELFF
v_gene: TRBV5-1; d_gene: .; abundance: many; j_gene: TRBJ2-7; CDR3nt: TGCGCCAGCAGCCTCGACAGGACGCGAGGCGAGCAGTACTTC; CDR3aa: CASSLDRTRGEQYF
v_gene: TRBV7-2; d_gene: .; abundance: few; j_gene: TRBJ2-5; CDR3nt: TGTGCCAGCAGCTTCTACAGGGAGGAGACCCAGTACTTC; CDR3aa: CASSFYREETQYF
v_gene: TRBV27; d_gene: TRBD2; abundance: few; j_gene: TRBJ2-3; CDR3nt: TGTGCCAGCAGTTTGCGGCGGGAGTGGACAGATACGCAGTATTTT; CDR3aa: CASSLRREWTDTQYF
v_gene: TRBV20-1; d_gene: .; abundance: .; j_gene: TRBJ2-4; CDR3nt: TGCAGTGCTAGAGCCCCCGGACAAGCCAAAAACATTCAGTACTTC; CDR3aa: CSARAPGQAKNIQYF
v_gene: TRBV10-3; d_gene: .; abundance: .; j_gene: TRBJ2-3; CDR3nt: TGTGCCATCAGTCAATCTAGCACAGATACGCAGTATTTT; CDR3aa: CAISQSSTDTQYF
v_gene: TRBV12-3/TRBV12-4; d_gene: TRBD1; abundance: few; j_gene: TRBJ2-1; CDR3nt: TGTGCCAGCAGCCAAGACAGGGCCTTATACAATGAGCAGTTCTTC; CDR3aa: CASSQDRALYNEQFF
v_gene: TRBV20-1; d_gene: .; abundance: .; j_gene: TRBJ2-1; CDR3nt: TGCAGTGCAAGCCGACGGGGTAATGAGCAGTTCTTC; CDR3aa: CSASRRGNEQFF
v_gene: TRBV4-3; d_gene: .; abundance: many; j_gene: TRBJ2-3; CDR3nt: TGCGCCAGCAGCCACCGCGGGCCTACGGATACGCAGTATTTT; CDR3aa: CASSHRGPTDTQYF
v_gene: TRBV3-1; d_gene: .; abundance: few; j_gene: TRBJ2-3; CDR3nt: TGTGCCAGCAGCCAGATCGCAGCAGATACGCAGTATTTT; CDR3aa: CASSQIAADTQYF